This T cell receptor beta chain was found in a study of blood T cell repertoires in COVID-19. Across the study: Sample material is recorded as cDNA or gDNA derived from T cells, B-cell-depleted T cells, or PBMCs.

Per the germline V gene, CDR1 is SGHTA and CDR2 is FQGNSA. The length of the CDR3 is 15 residues. The ends lost 8 bases at V and 2 bases at J; junction bases unmatched: 9. In the source study's methods: By means of reference gene primer amplification, nucleated cell counts were estimated. Some clones are missing from TCRdb's copy, which holds only in-frame ones; the method was immunoSEQ multiplex PCR. The DNA was the basis for D and trimming; V, J and clone size are from that table. The sample includes 110,000 to 150,000 clones, less than 85% of them seen just once. The J gene is TRBJ2-1, the V gene TRBV7-2, with 7 nucleotides matching TRBD1. The sequence came from a human donor in a cohort sampled during active COVID-19. The sequencing sample was made of peripheral blood. CDR3 sequence (DNA): TGTGCCAGCGGCATTGACGGGACAGCCTACAATGAGCAGTTCTTC. It yields the protein CASGIDGTAYNEQFF.